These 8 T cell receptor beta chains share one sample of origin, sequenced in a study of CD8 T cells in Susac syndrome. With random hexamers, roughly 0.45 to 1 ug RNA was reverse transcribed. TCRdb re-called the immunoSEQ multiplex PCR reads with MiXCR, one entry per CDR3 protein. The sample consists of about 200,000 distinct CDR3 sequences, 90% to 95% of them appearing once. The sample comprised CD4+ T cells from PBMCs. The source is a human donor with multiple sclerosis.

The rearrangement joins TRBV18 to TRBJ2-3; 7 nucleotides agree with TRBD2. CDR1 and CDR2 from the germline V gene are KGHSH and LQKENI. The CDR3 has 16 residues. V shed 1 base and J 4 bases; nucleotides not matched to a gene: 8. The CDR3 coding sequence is TGTGCCAGCTCACCACAACCCGGGAGGATTGCAGATACGCAGTATTTT. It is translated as CASSPQPGRIADTQYF.

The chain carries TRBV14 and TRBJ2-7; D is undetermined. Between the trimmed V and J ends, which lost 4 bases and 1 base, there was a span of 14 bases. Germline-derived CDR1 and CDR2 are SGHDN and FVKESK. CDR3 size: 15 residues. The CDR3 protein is CASSRTSTASYEQYF. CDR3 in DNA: TGTGCCAGCAGCCGAACGTCCACAGCGTCCTACGAGCAGTACTTC. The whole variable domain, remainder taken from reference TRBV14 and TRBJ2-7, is EAGVTQFPSHSVIEKGQTVTLRCDPISGHDNLYWYRRVMGKEIKFLLHFVKESKQDESGMPNNRFLAERTGGTYSTLKVQPAELEDSGVYFCASSRTSTASYEQYFGPGTRLTVT.

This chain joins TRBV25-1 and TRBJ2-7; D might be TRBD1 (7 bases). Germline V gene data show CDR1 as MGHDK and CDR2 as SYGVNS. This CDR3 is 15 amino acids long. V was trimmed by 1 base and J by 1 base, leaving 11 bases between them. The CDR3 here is CASSESGDRSYEQYF. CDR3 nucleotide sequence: TGTGCCAGCAGTGAATCGGGGGACAGATCCTACGAGCAGTACTTC.

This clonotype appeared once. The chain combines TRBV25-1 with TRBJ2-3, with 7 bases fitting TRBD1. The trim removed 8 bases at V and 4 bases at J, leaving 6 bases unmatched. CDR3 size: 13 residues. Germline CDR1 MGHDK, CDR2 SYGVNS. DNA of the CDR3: TGTGCCAGCCTCCGGGACAGCGCAGATACGCAGTATTTT. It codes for CASLRDSADTQYF.

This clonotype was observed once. CDR3 in DNA: TGCAGTGTCGACGGCCTCGAAGATACGCAGTATTTT. Translated: CSVDGLEDTQYF. This chain joins TRBV20-1 and TRBJ2-3; D is unresolved. The CDR3 is 12 amino acids. The V and J ends lost 7 bases and 5 bases respectively, with 13 bases between them. The germline CDR1 and CDR2 sequences are DFQATT and SNEGSKA (reference sequence).

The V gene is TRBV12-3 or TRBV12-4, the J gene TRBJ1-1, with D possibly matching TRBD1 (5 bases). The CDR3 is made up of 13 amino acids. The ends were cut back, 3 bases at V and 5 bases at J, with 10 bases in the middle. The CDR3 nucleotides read TGTGCCAGCAGTTTCCGGAGGGGAACTGAAGCTTTCTTT. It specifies CASSFRRGTEAFF.

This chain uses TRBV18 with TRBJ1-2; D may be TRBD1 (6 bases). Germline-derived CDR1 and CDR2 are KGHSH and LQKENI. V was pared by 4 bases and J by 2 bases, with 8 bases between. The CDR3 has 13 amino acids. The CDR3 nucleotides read TGTGCCAGCTCACGGGACACGAACTATGGCTACACCTTC. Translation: CASSRDTNYGYTF. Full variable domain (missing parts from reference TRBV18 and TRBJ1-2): NAGVMQNPRHLVRRRGQEARLRCSPMKGHSHVYWYRQLPEEGLKFMVYLQKENIIDESGMPKERFSAEFPKEGPSILRIQQVVRGDSAAYFCASSRDTNYGYTFGSGTRLTVV.

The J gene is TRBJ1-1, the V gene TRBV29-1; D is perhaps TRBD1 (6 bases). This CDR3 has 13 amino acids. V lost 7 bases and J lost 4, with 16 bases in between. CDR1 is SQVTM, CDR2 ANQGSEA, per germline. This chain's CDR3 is CSAQTGLGTEAFF. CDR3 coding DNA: TGCAGCGCCCAAACAGGGTTGGGCACTGAAGCTTTCTTT.